The 31 T cell receptor beta chains below come from one sample, sequenced in a study of Graves' ophthalmopathy and Graves' hyperthyroidism. Amplifying from RNA transcripts, the study obtained TCR beta CDR3 regions. In the first round, RT-PCR was carried out with HTBI primers, and a multiplex PCR formed the second round. TCRdb reprocessed the multiplex PCR reads via MiXCR and lists one record per CDR3 protein. The sample consists of around 1.1 million distinct CDR3 sequences, about 35% of them appearing once. The sample consisted of peripheral blood or thyroid tissue (not recorded which). The source is an adult man with Graves' hyperthyroidism.

This clonotype appeared many times. The chain links TRBV7-2 to TRBJ2-5, with TRBD1 matching over 8 bases. Losses at the gene ends were 4 bases for V and 5 bases for J; bases not matched to a gene: 6. CDR3 length: 14 residues. Germline CDR1 and CDR2: SGHTA and FQGNSA. The DNA of the CDR3 is TGTGCCAGCAGCTCTTCAGGGGGCGGGGAGACCCAGTACTTC. This encodes CASSSSGGGETQYF.

In its sample, this clonotype was seen a few times. One end of the junction does not line up with germline, which may come from a read error. V is TRBV7-7 and J is TRBJ2-5; 8 bases line up with TRBD1. The V gene's germline CDR1 is SSHAT and CDR2 FNYEAQ (reference sequence). CDR3 size: 15 residues. The CDR3: CASSSGGGLQETQYF. The CDR3 nucleotides are TGTGCTAGCAGCTCAGGGGGCGGTCTACAAGAGACCCAGTACTTC.

In this sample, this clonotype turned up once. The chain carries TRBV5-1 and TRBJ2-6; D might be TRBD1 (6 bases). The length of the CDR3 is 15 residues. V was trimmed by 3 bases and J by 5 bases, leaving 12 bases between them. In germline, CDR1 is SGHRS, CDR2 YFSETQ. The CDR3 nucleotides are TGCGCCAGCAGCTCACCAGGGGCTAGGGCCAACGTCCTGACTTTC. This translates into CASSSPGARANVLTF.

This clonotype has only a few counts. The V call is TRBV20-1, the J call TRBJ1-3; tentatively, D is TRBD1 (5 bases). Germline V CDR1 and CDR2: DFQATT, SNEGSKA (reference sequence). The CDR3 extends over 19 amino acids. Deletions cut 5 bases from V and 5 bases from J, with 31 bases between. Here the CDR3 DNA reads TGCAGTGCTCGGAGCAGTTGGTTCGGGGCAGGGAACTTACGAAACACCATATATTTT. As protein: CSARSSWFGAGNLRNTIYF.

In its sample, this clonotype was seen a few times. This chain joins TRBV14 and TRBJ2-5, with a weak D call TRBD2 (5 bases). The germline V and J ends were trimmed by 1 base and 5 bases, with 14 bases remaining between them. This CDR3 has 15 amino acids. Germline CDR1 SGHDN, CDR2 FVKESK. The CDR3 nucleotides are TGTGCCAGCAGCCAAGTTAGAGGGATCCCCGAGACCCAGTACTTC. It translates to CASSQVRGIPETQYF.

This clonotype was recorded at least ten times. The genes are TRBV7-8 and TRBJ1-5; 9 nucleotides agree with TRBD1. Unmatched junction bases numbered 8, after V lost 5 bases and J lost 6 bases. CDR1 and CDR2 (germline): SGHVS, FQNEAQ. This CDR3 is 15 amino acids long. The CDR3 sequence: CASSPGTGYRQPQHF. CDR3 sequence (DNA): TGTGCCAGCAGCCCCGGGACAGGGTACCGTCAGCCCCAGCATTTT.

As for this clonotype: The junction departs from germline at one end; a sequencing error may be responsible. The chain combines TRBV5-1 with TRBJ1-2; D remains unclear. This CDR3 contains 11 residues. From germline, CDR1 is SGHRS and CDR2 YFSETQ. CDR3 region: CTSRASYGYTF. The CDR3 DNA reads as TGCACCAGCAGAGCAAGCTATGGCTACACCTTC.

This sequence joins TRBV5-1 and TRBJ2-7, with 7 bases identical to TRBD2. The CDR3 runs to 15 residues. J was trimmed by 5 bases and V by 0 bases; bases with no gene match: 8. Germline lookup yields CDR1 SGHRS and CDR2 YFSETQ. CDR3 in amino acids: CASSLVAAGRHEQYF. The DNA for the CDR3 is TGCGCCAGCAGCTTGGTCGCAGCCGGGAGGCACGAGCAGTACTTC.

The chain recombines TRBV7-8 with TRBJ1-2; D might be TRBD1 (6 bases). Trimming cost V 1 base and J 4 bases, with 13 bases left between them. This CDR3 spans 15 amino acids. CDR1 is SGHVS, CDR2 FQNEAQ, per germline. The CDR3 sequence is CASSLGPQGGYGYTF. CDR3 coding DNA: TGTGCCAGCAGCTTAGGTCCACAGGGTGGCTATGGCTACACCTTC.

The chain is built from TRBV20-1 and TRBJ2-5, with TRBD2 as a possible D gene (5 bases). The V gene's germline CDR1 is DFQATT and CDR2 SNEGSKA (reference sequence). The CDR3 consists of 12 residues. The V gene lost 3 bases and the J gene lost 7 bases, with 12 bases spanning the gap. CDR3 amino acids: CSARDLKGTQYF. The CDR3 region has the DNA TGCAGTGCTAGGGACTTAAAGGGGACCCAGTACTTC.

Remarks on this clonotype: The junction departs from germline at one end; a sequencing error may be responsible. The V gene is TRBV20-1, the J gene TRBJ1-1; perhaps TRBD1 as D (5 bases). Germline loops: CDR1 DFQATT, CDR2 SNEGSKA (reference sequence). The CDR3 extends over 13 amino acids. CDR3 amino acids: CSASDSMNTGAFF. The CDR3 DNA is TGCAGTGCTTCCGACAGTATGAACACTGGAGCTTTCTTT.

This clonotype was counted only a few times. This sequence joins TRBV6-2 or TRBV6-3 and TRBJ2-5; 12 bases map to TRBD2. This CDR3 is built from 17 residues. Germline V CDR1 and CDR2: MNHEY, SVGEGT. Losses at the gene ends were 0 bases for V and 5 bases for J; bases not matched to a gene: 7. CDR3 protein: CASSYSPGLAGPETQYF. The CDR3 region has the DNA TGTGCCAGCAGTTACTCGCCAGGACTAGCGGGGCCGGAGACCCAGTACTTC.

The rearrangement uses TRBV28 and TRBJ2-7; 10 nucleotides agree with TRBD2. The CDR3 runs 13 residues. The trim removed 9 bases at V and 5 bases at J, leaving 7 bases unmatched. The V gene's germline CDR1 is MDHEN and CDR2 SYDVKM. This CDR3 is CASMSGRADEQYF. CDR3 bases: TGTGCCAGTATGAGCGGGAGGGCCGACGAGCAGTACTTC.

This clonotype was seen at least ten times. The genes are TRBV20-1 and TRBJ2-7; 9 bases are a match to TRBD2. The CDR3 contains 14 residues. After removal of 6 bases from V and 3 bases from J, the junction contained 9 bases not matched to a gene. The germline gives CDR1 DFQATT, CDR2 SNEGSKA (reference sequence). The CDR3 loop reads CSARGTSRYYEQYF. The DNA of the CDR3 is TGCAGTGCCCGAGGGACTAGCAGATACTACGAGCAGTACTTC.

V gene TRBV7-2 combines with J gene TRBJ2-2; no definite D call. Per the germline V gene, CDR1 is SGHTA and CDR2 is FQGNSA. The CDR3 covers 16 residues. The ends were cut back, 2 bases at V and 6 bases at J, with 16 bases in the middle. The CDR3 DNA sequence: TGTGCCAGCAGCTTAAGACTCAGGAGAGAGTCCGGGGAGCTGTTTTTT. This codes for CASSLRLRRESGELFF.

This clonotype was picked up many times. The chain is built from TRBV10-3 and TRBJ1-2; 7 bases are a match to TRBD1. The CDR3 loop spans 16 amino acids. CDR1 and CDR2 from the germline V gene are ENHRY and SYGVKD. Losses at the gene ends were 7 bases for V and 8 bases for J; bases not matched to a gene: 19. CDR3 residues: CAITAGDSPFSSGYTF. The DNA of the CDR3 is TGTGCCATCACCGCGGGGGACAGTCCTTTCTCGTCCGGCTACACCTTC.

The chain joins TRBV3-1 to TRBJ2-7; 7 bases map to TRBD1. There are 17 residues in the CDR3. The V and J ends lost 0 bases and 2 bases, in that order; junction bases with no gene match: 10. CDR1 LGHDT and CDR2 YNNKEL come from the germline V gene (reference sequence). The CDR3 protein is CASSQETGTARTYEQYF. The CDR3, as DNA: TGTGCCAGCAGCCAAGAAACCGGGACAGCGAGAACCTACGAGCAGTACTTC.

There are a few counts of this clonotype. A clone one base away is much larger, so this may be a read error. The chain employs TRBV20-1 and TRBJ2-5; perhaps TRBD1 as D (6 bases). The CDR3 covers 14 residues. Germline loops: CDR1 DFQATT, CDR2 SNEGSKA (reference sequence). CDR3 coding DNA: TGCAGAGGGGTGGGGGCCCTGCGGCAAGAGACCCAGTACTTC. It codes for CRGVGALRQETQYF.

The chain links TRBV10-2 to TRBJ2-5; TRBD2 aligns across 7 bases. This CDR3 is built from 17 residues. V trimming: 6 bases; J trimming: 4 bases; junction bases outside the gene matches: 17. Germline CDR1 and CDR2: WSHSY and SAAADI. This CDR3 reads CASSQEGVLARGETQYF. CDR3 coding DNA: TGCGCCAGCAGCCAAGAGGGTGTACTAGCGAGGGGAGAGACCCAGTACTTC.

The chain is built from TRBV5-6 and TRBJ2-5; TRBD2 matches at 7 bases. J lost 5 bases, V lost 3 bases, and 10 bases had no gene match. The CDR3 totals 15 residues. Germline values: CDR1 SGHDT, CDR2 YYEEEE. This CDR3 reads CASSSAGVNRETQYF. The CDR3, as DNA: TGTGCCAGCAGCTCGGCGGGAGTCAACCGGGAGACCCAGTACTTC.

This clonotype was counted many times. V gene TRBV25-1 combines with J gene TRBJ1-2; D remains unclear. This CDR3 has 18 amino acids. V was cut by 6 bases and J by 1 base, with 24 bases left in between. In germline, CDR1 is MGHDK, CDR2 SYGVNS. The CDR3 bases are TGTGCCAGCAGACCCAAAGGAGCCGGGGTGCGGGGTAACTATGGCTACACCTTC. This translates into CASRPKGAGVRGNYGYTF.

This clonotype was seen repeatedly, ten times or more. The V gene is TRBV6-5, the J gene TRBJ1-6, with a possible D match to TRBD1 (6 bases). Germline CDR1 is MNHEY and CDR2 is SVGAGI. The germline V and J ends were trimmed by 5 bases and 0 bases, with 11 bases remaining between them. The CDR3 is 16 residues long. The CDR3: CASSVTGSSYNSPLHF. DNA of the CDR3: TGTGCCAGCAGTGTTACAGGGAGCTCCTATAATTCACCCCTCCACTTT.

This clonotype appeared many times. The V gene is TRBV29-1, the J gene TRBJ1-1; unclear D gene. The CDR3 has 15 amino acids. V was shortened by 4 bases and J by 3 bases, with 18 bases between the two germline ends. The germline gives CDR1 SQVTM, CDR2 ANQGSEA. CDR3: CSVVGFGLIDTEAFF. The CDR3 DNA sequence: TGCAGCGTTGTAGGGTTCGGCCTGATTGACACTGAAGCTTTCTTT.

There are many counts of this clonotype. The chain recombines TRBV7-9 with TRBJ1-5; D gene ambiguous. The CDR3 has 15 amino acids. The V and J ends lost 5 bases and 8 bases respectively, with 19 bases between them. Per germline, CDR1 SEHNR and CDR2 FQNEAQ (reference sequence). DNA of the CDR3: TGTGCCAGCAGCCCCGGCCAGCTGGCAATGGAGCCCCAGCATTTT. Protein: CASSPGQLAMEPQHF.

This clonotype was detected a few times. The junction differs from germline at one of its ends, possibly a read error. The rearrangement uses TRBV4-3 and TRBJ2-7; 7 bases are shared with TRBD2. Germline lookup yields CDR1 LGHNA and CDR2 YSLEER. The CDR3 loop spans 14 amino acids. The CDR3 here is CASSQEGGVMVQNF. The CDR3 coding sequence is TGCGCCAGCAGCCAAGAGGGAGGGGTCATGGTGCAGAACTTC.

A note on this clonotype: It may be a read error: a sequence one base away is much more abundant. The rearrangement joins TRBV4-3 to TRBJ1-5, with D possibly TRBD1 on 5 matching bases. The CDR3 runs 16 residues. CDR1 and CDR2 from the germline V gene are LGHNA and YSLEER. The V end was cut by 4 bases, the J end by 0 bases, with 13 bases between. CDR3 DNA sequence: TGCGCCAGCAGCCCAGGGATTTCGGATAGCAATCAGCCCCAGCATTTT. The encoded protein is CASSPGISDSNQPQHF.

The V gene is TRBV5-1, the J gene TRBJ1-2; D possibly corresponds to TRBD1 (6 bases). The CDR3 has 12 residues. The V end lost 2 bases, the J end lost 8 bases, and 10 bases lay between the germline ends. The germline CDR1 and CDR2 sequences are SGHRS and YFSETQ. This chain's CDR3 is CASSFGGMGYTF. CDR3 in DNA: TGCGCCAGCAGCTTTGGGGGCATGGGCTACACCTTC.

Concerning this clonotype itself: This may arise from a read error, as a much more abundant clone is one base away. The CDR3, as DNA: TGTGCCATCGGAGGGGATGAGCAGTTCTTC. Protein product: CAIGGDEQFF. This rearrangement joins TRBV10-3 to TRBJ2-1, with a tentative D call TRBD2 (6 bases). The CDR3 extends over 10 amino acids. V shed 8 bases and J shed 8 bases, with 7 bases lying between them. The V gene's germline CDR1 is ENHRY and CDR2 SYGVKD.

The genes are TRBV10-3 and TRBJ1-1; D is unclear. V was pared by 11 bases and J by 3 bases, with 10 bases between. Germline V gene data show CDR1 as ENHRY and CDR2 as SYGVKD. CDR3 length: 11 residues. The CDR3 sequence: CAHKADTEAFF. The DNA for the CDR3 is TGTGCCCATAAGGCGGACACTGAAGCTTTCTTT.

This chain connects TRBV7-6 to TRBJ1-6; D possibly corresponds to TRBD1 (5 bases). Trimming removed 5 bases from V and 5 bases from J, with 13 bases in between. This CDR3 contains 15 residues. Germline V CDR1 and CDR2: SGHVS, FNYEAQ. This CDR3 is CASSLRGANNSPLHF. As DNA, the CDR3 is TGTGCCAGCAGCCTCCGGGGCGCCAATAATTCACCCCTCCACTTT.

This clonotype was observed at least ten times. CDR3 amino acids: CASTRANEETQYF. CDR3 in DNA: TGTGCCAGCACCCGGGCTAACGAAGAGACCCAGTACTTC. The V gene is TRBV7-9, the J gene TRBJ2-5; D gene uncertain. The CDR3 is 13 amino acids. Between the trimmed V and J ends, which lost 7 bases and 3 bases, there was a span of 12 bases. Per the germline V gene, CDR1 is SEHNR and CDR2 is FQNEAQ (reference sequence).